The source of this T cell receptor beta chain is a study of cytomegalovirus exposure and HLA in healthy donors. Researchers ran the PCR with 60 Vbeta and 13 Jbeta primers. Assay used: immunoSEQ multiplex PCR; TCRdb lists only in-frame clones, some missing. The table shows about 110,000 clones, with roughly 80% occurring only once. Healthy bone marrow donors made up the cohort. The junction had 11 bases not matched to a gene; V was cut back by 2 bases and J by 6 bases. The germline V gene encodes CDR1 SGHNT and CDR2 YYREEE (reference sequence). The CDR3 loop spans 16 amino acids. This clone was seen a few times.

The chain recombines TRBV5-4 with TRBJ2-3; 8 positions agree with TRBD2. The specimen sequenced was PBMCs. The receptor's source is a man aged 25-45 years in good health and CMV-seropositive. The CDR3 DNA sequence: TGTGCCAGCAGCTTCATTGGTACTAGCGGCATGGATACGCAGTATTTT. This encodes CASSFIGTSGMDTQYF.